Listed below are T cell receptor beta chains from one sample, sequenced in a study of cytomegalovirus exposure and HLA in healthy donors. Some clones are missing from TCRdb's copy, which holds only in-frame ones; the method was immunoSEQ multiplex PCR. The repertoire consists of approximately 180,000 clones, with approximately 85% occurring once and the leading ten covering 4.5% to 5.5%. Sequencing used PBMCs. These receptors all stem from a girl aged 5-17 years in good health and CMV-seropositive. CDR3s include the opening cysteine and the closing phenylalanine or tryptophan. Each record gives: D gene, V gene, J gene, clone size, CDR3 DNA, CDR3 protein. The D gene is left open where the match is weak. Size is omitted from some rows. Given values are once, few, many or a class for expanded clones.

TRBD1,TRBV18,TRBJ2-5,.,TGTGCCAGCTCACGAGACAGGGGAGGAGAAGAGACCCAGTACTTC,CASSRDRGGEETQYF
.,TRBV30,TRBJ1-2,.,TGTGCCTGGAGGGTAGACGGAGGGTATGGCTACACCTTC,CAWRVDGGYGYTF
.,TRBV27,TRBJ2-5,.,TGTGCCAGCAGTTCTCGGGGTGGGGAGACCCAGTACTTC,CASSSRGGETQYF
.,TRBV28,TRBJ1-1,.,TGTGCCAGCACCACGAGAGTTCGGAGCAAAGCTTTCTTT,CASTTRVRSKAFF
.,TRBV13,TRBJ2-3,.,TGTGCCAGCAGCCTCCGCCGACTAGTGGGGCAATATGATACGCAGTATTTT,CASSLRRLVGQYDTQYF
TRBD1,TRBV5-1,TRBJ1-4,.,TGCGCCAGCAGGTTAATACAGGGGACTAATGAAAAACTGTTTTTT,CASRLIQGTNEKLFF
TRBD1,TRBV27,TRBJ1-1,.,TGTGCCAGCAGTTTATGGGGGACAGGGAACACTGAAGCTTTCTTT,CASSLWGTGNTEAFF
.,TRBV29-1,TRBJ2-7,once,TGCAGCGTTGCTCTTATGAGCTCCTACGAGCAGTACTTC,CSVALMSSYEQYF
.,TRBV2,TRBJ1-1,.,TGTGCCAGCAAGTCGGACAGTATAGTGAACACTGAAGCTTTCTTT,CASKSDSIVNTEAFF
.,TRBV4-2,TRBJ1-1,few,TGTGCCAGCAGCCAAGTACAGTCTGAAGCTTTCTTT,CASSQVQSEAFF